The 29 T cell receptor beta chains listed next were all sequenced from one sample in a study of T-cell reconstitution after alpha-beta-depleted transplantation in children. The TCRbeta library incorporated unique molecular identifiers. TCRdb reanalysed the PCR reads using MiXCR and keeps one entry per CDR3 protein. In the table there are some 600,000 distinct CDR3 sequences, roughly 13% of which are singletons. Sequences were derived from PBMCs, mostly from graft donor cells, sampled 360 days after TCRalphabeta/CD19-depleted stem cell transplant. The receptors were gathered from a male patient aged 10 to 17 who had a stem cell transplant for acute myeloid leukemia, so the T cells may come from the graft donor.

This clonotype was seen ten or more times. V is TRBV29-1 and J is TRBJ2-3; D tentatively fits TRBD1 or TRBD2 (5 bases each). CDR1 is SQVTM, CDR2 ANQGSEA, per germline. The CDR3 loop spans 14 amino acids. Deletions cut 7 bases from V and 1 base from J, with 15 bases between. CDR3 nucleotide sequence: TGCAGCGCCCGACAGCGGTTCGGCACAGATACGCAGTATTTT. Its translation is CSARQRFGTDTQYF.

This clonotype appeared many times. J is TRBJ2-7 and V is TRBV3-1, with D uncertain. Germline V gene lookup returns CDR1 LGHDT and CDR2 YNNKEL (reference sequence). The CDR3 consists of 12 residues. Trimming took 5 bases from V and 8 from J, leaving 13 bases between them. The CDR3 loop reads CASSSDGIKQYF. The CDR3 DNA reads as TGTGCCAGCAGCTCGGACGGTATAAAGCAGTACTTC.

This clonotype was detected many times. The gene calls are TRBV10-3 and TRBJ2-7; 8 bases are shared with TRBD1. The CDR3 totals 16 residues. Germline V gene data show CDR1 as ENHRY and CDR2 as SYGVKD. J gave up 2 bases and V 3 bases, and 9 bases lay outside the gene matches. The CDR3 protein is CAISDYRDRSAYEQYF. CDR3 nucleotides: TGTGCCATCAGTGACTACCGGGACAGGTCCGCCTACGAGCAGTACTTC.

This clonotype was counted between two and nine times. The V gene is TRBV20-1, the J gene TRBJ2-7; TRBD2 aligns across 8 bases. V shed 5 bases, J shed 0 bases, and the junction held 9 bases outside the gene matches. The CDR3 loop spans 15 amino acids. From germline, CDR1 is DFQATT and CDR2 SNEGSKA (reference sequence). The DNA for the CDR3 is TGCAGTGCTCGCAGCCCTAGCGGGCACTCCTACGAGCAGTACTTC. Translating gives CSARSPSGHSYEQYF.

The chain has TRBV6-5 and TRBJ2-7; D tentatively reads TRBD1 or TRBD2 (6 bases each). Germline CDR1 reads MNHEY; CDR2 reads SVGAGI. V was cut by 2 bases and J by 7 bases, with 15 bases left in between. This CDR3 is built from 14 residues. CDR3 in DNA: TGTGCCAGCAGTTACCTGGGGGGCGCGGGAGAGCAGTACTTC. Protein product: CASSYLGGAGEQYF.

This clonotype was detected only a few times. The chain recombines TRBV5-6 with TRBJ2-7, with D unclear. The CDR3 runs 13 residues. Trimming stripped 5 bases from V and 4 bases from J, with 13 bases between. CDR1 SGHDT and CDR2 YYEEEE come from the germline V gene. In DNA form, the CDR3 reads TGTGCCAGCAGAGTCTTTCCGTCTTACGAGCAGTACTTC. It specifies CASRVFPSYEQYF.

This chain joins TRBV12-3 or TRBV12-4 and TRBJ2-1; a weak D match, TRBD1 (5 bases). This CDR3 comprises 12 residues. The germline V and J ends were trimmed by 2 bases and 8 bases, with 7 bases remaining between them. Written as DNA, the CDR3 is TGTGCCAGCAGTTTAATGGGGCATGAGCAGTTCTTC. Translated: CASSLMGHEQFF.

This chain uses TRBV7-8 with TRBJ2-6, with TRBD1 matching over 7 bases. This CDR3 has 19 residues. J gave up 0 bases and V 5 bases, and 13 bases lay outside the gene matches. Looked up from germline, CDR1 is SGHVS and CDR2 is FQNEAQ. CDR3: CASSPPHGTDYSGANVLTF. CDR3 bases: TGTGCCAGCAGCCCTCCACACGGGACAGACTACTCTGGGGCCAACGTCCTGACTTTC.

This clonotype was observed at least ten times. This chain joins TRBV12-3 or TRBV12-4 and TRBJ2-7, with 10 bases matching TRBD1. The CDR3 has 16 amino acids. With 0 bases clipped from V and 3 bases from J, the junction kept 5 bases outside the gene matches. The CDR3 here is CASSLATGGRVYEQYF. The CDR3 DNA reads as TGTGCCAGCAGTTTAGCGACAGGGGGCAGAGTCTACGAGCAGTACTTC.

There are a few counts of this clonotype. The chain is built from TRBV5-1 and TRBJ2-5; 8 bases match TRBD1. Trimming at V came to 2 bases and at J to 4 bases, leaving 4 bases not matched to a gene. Germline loops: CDR1 SGHRS, CDR2 YFSETQ. This CDR3 region has 14 residues. The CDR3 spells CASSFRTGIETQYF. The CDR3 DNA is TGCGCCAGCAGCTTTCGGACAGGGATAGAGACCCAGTACTTC.

The genes are TRBV7-2 and TRBJ1-4, with 8 bases that match TRBD1. Germline V gene lookup returns CDR1 SGHTA and CDR2 FQGNSA. V gave up 5 bases and J gave up 8 bases; unmatched junction bases: 16. The CDR3 runs 17 residues. In DNA form, the CDR3 reads TGTGCCAGCAGCCTCCAGCTGGGGGCAGGGGGCCGCGAAAAACTGTTTTTT. Residues: CASSLQLGAGGREKLFF.

This clonotype appeared many times. The chain is built from TRBV28 and TRBJ2-3, with D perhaps matching TRBD2 (5 bases). Germline V lookup: CDR1 MDHEN, CDR2 SYDVKM. The CDR3 has 16 residues. The V end was cut by 4 bases, the J end by 0 bases, with 14 bases between. The CDR3 protein is CASSSPEGLSTDTQYF. CDR3 bases: TGTGCCAGCAGTTCCCCGGAAGGACTGAGCACAGATACGCAGTATTTT.

This clonotype turned up a few times. The chain uses TRBV7-9 and TRBJ2-1; a possible D gene is TRBD1 (6 bases). V lost 3 bases, J lost 3 bases, and 9 bases lay in between. Per germline, CDR1 SEHNR and CDR2 FQNEAQ (reference sequence). The CDR3 runs 14 residues. CDR3 bases: TGTGCCAGCAGCTTGGTGGACAGCTACAATGAGCAGTTCTTC. Its translation: CASSLVDSYNEQFF.

The chain uses TRBV6-1 and TRBJ2-7, with 9 bases matching TRBD2. After removal of 7 bases from V and 4 bases from J, the junction contained 11 bases not matched to a gene. The germline CDR1 and CDR2 sequences are MNHNS and SASEGT. This CDR3 is 15 amino acids long. CDR3 sequence (DNA): TGTGCCAGCACGGGCTTGGTAGCGGGAGTTTACGAGCAGTACTTC. Its translation: CASTGLVAGVYEQYF.

CDR3 region: CASSGGQFSNQPQHF. The CDR3 bases are TGTGCCAGTAGTGGTGGACAGTTTAGCAATCAGCCCCAGCATTTT. The J gene is TRBJ1-5, the V gene TRBV19, with a weak D call TRBD1 (6 bases). V was trimmed by 5 bases and J by 0 bases, leaving 11 bases between them. The CDR3 length is 15 residues. CDR1 is LNHDA and CDR2 is SQIVND in the germline V gene (reference sequence).

This clonotype was counted a few times. This chain uses TRBV12-3 or TRBV12-4 with TRBJ1-2; the D gene is possibly TRBD1 (5 bases). Trimming removed 4 bases from V and 0 bases from J, with 9 bases in between. The CDR3 is 14 residues long. The CDR3 spells CASSSGRTNYGYTF. CDR3 DNA sequence: TGTGCCAGCAGTTCGGGACGGACTAACTATGGCTACACCTTC.

The table lists this clonotype with a few counts. The chain joins TRBV7-3 to TRBJ2-1; 11 nucleotides align to TRBD1. The CDR3 is 18 amino acids. The ends lost 5 bases at V and 0 bases at J; junction bases unmatched: 9. Germline V lookup: CDR1 SGHTA, CDR2 FQGTGA. The CDR3 region has the DNA TGTGCCAGCAGCCGGGGACAGGGGGGACGAGTCTCCTACAATGAGCAGTTCTTC. Translation: CASSRGQGGRVSYNEQFF.

The V and J genes are TRBV5-1 and TRBJ2-5; 10 nucleotides agree with TRBD1. The germline gives CDR1 SGHRS, CDR2 YFSETQ. The ends lost 2 bases at V and 13 bases at J; junction bases unmatched: 11. This CDR3 has 14 residues. The CDR3 reads CASSFLRGTGDPYF. CDR3 DNA sequence: TGCGCCAGCAGCTTCCTGAGGGGGACAGGGGACCCGTACTTC.

This clonotype appeared many times. The J gene is TRBJ2-1, the V gene TRBV20-1; D uncertain. Germline values: CDR1 DFQATT, CDR2 SNEGSKA (reference sequence). This CDR3 is built from 16 residues. The V end lost 1 base, the J end lost 4 bases, and 17 bases lay between the germline ends. The CDR3 loop is CSARGLVPNLYNEQFF. The CDR3 DNA reads as TGCAGTGCTAGAGGCCTAGTCCCGAATTTGTACAATGAGCAGTTCTTC.

In its sample, this clonotype was seen a few times. The rearrangement links TRBV10-3 to TRBJ2-7; D uncertain. This CDR3 comprises 11 residues. Trimming removed 6 bases from V and 4 bases from J, with 7 bases in between. Per germline, CDR1 ENHRY and CDR2 SYGVKD. This CDR3 is CAIRTTYEQYF. CDR3 DNA: TGTGCCATCAGGACCACGTACGAGCAGTACTTC.

V is TRBV20-1 and J is TRBJ2-7, with 10 bases that match TRBD2. Germline V gives CDR1 DFQATT, CDR2 SNEGSKA (reference sequence). This CDR3 comprises 15 residues. V trimming: 4 bases; J trimming: 4 bases; junction bases outside the gene matches: 10. CDR3 in amino acids: CSANPKAGGPYEQYF. In DNA form, the CDR3 reads TGCAGTGCTAACCCCAAAGCGGGAGGGCCGTACGAGCAGTACTTC.

The chain has TRBV3-1 and TRBJ2-1; 10 bases align to TRBD2. Looked up from germline, CDR1 is LGHDT and CDR2 is YNNKEL (reference sequence). The CDR3 covers 16 residues. Trimming removed 1 base from V and 3 bases from J; junction bases left unmatched: 3. CDR3 residues: CASSQVRTSGYNEQFF. The DNA of the CDR3 is TGTGCCAGCAGCCAAGTCAGGACTAGCGGCTACAATGAGCAGTTCTTC.

The chain joins TRBV18 to TRBJ2-7, with unresolved D. CDR1 KGHSH and CDR2 LQKENI come from the germline V gene. There are 13 residues in the CDR3. The germline V and J ends were trimmed by 3 bases and 4 bases, with 10 bases remaining between them. The CDR3 bases are TGTGCCAGCTCACCCAGACTGAAATACGAGCAGTACTTC. Protein: CASSPRLKYEQYF.

The chain recombines TRBV6-1 with TRBJ1-2; 7 bases map to TRBD1. Losses at the gene ends were 7 bases for V and 6 bases for J; bases not matched to a gene: 20. This CDR3 has 17 residues. Per the germline V gene, CDR1 is MNHNS and CDR2 is SASEGT. The CDR3 DNA follows: TGTGCCAGCATCTTTACCCCGGGACAGACTATCTCCCATGGCTACACCTTC. Its translation: CASIFTPGQTISHGYTF.

This clonotype has only a few counts. The V gene is TRBV7-9, the J gene TRBJ2-7; 11 nucleotides agree with TRBD2. Per the germline V gene, CDR1 is SEHNR and CDR2 is FQNEAQ (reference sequence). Unmatched junction bases numbered 6, after V lost 5 bases and J lost 0 bases. The CDR3 loop spans 16 amino acids. The CDR3 sequence is CASSPPGLAASYEQYF. In nucleotides, the CDR3 is TGTGCCAGCAGCCCGCCGGGACTAGCGGCCTCCTACGAGCAGTACTTC.

The chain combines TRBV6-5 with TRBJ2-1; the D is unclear. This CDR3 comprises 15 residues. V lost 0 bases and J lost 0, with 6 bases in between. Germline V gene data show CDR1 as MNHEY and CDR2 as SVGAGI. The CDR3 DNA reads as TGTGCCAGCAGTTACTCATCCCGCTCCTACAATGAGCAGTTCTTC. This encodes CASSYSSRSYNEQFF.

In its sample, this clonotype was seen a few times. The CDR3 sequence is CAISESKVGKGSSYEQYF. The CDR3 DNA is TGTGCCATCAGTGAGTCGAAAGTAGGTAAAGGGAGCTCCTACGAGCAGTACTTC. The chain joins TRBV10-3 to TRBJ2-7, with a weak D call TRBD2 (5 bases). The V gene's germline CDR1 is ENHRY and CDR2 SYGVKD. This CDR3 is built from 18 residues. The V and J ends lost 0 bases and 0 bases respectively, with 18 bases between them.

The chain combines TRBV4-3 with TRBJ2-3, with TRBD2 as a possible D gene (6 bases). The CDR3 covers 16 residues. The V end was cut by 3 bases, the J end by 0 bases, with 13 bases between. Germline assignment: CDR1 LGHNA and CDR2 YSLEER. The chain's CDR3 is CASSQERGSSTDTQYF. In DNA form, the CDR3 reads TGCGCCAGCAGCCAGGAACGGGGGTCCAGCACAGATACGCAGTATTTT.

The V call is TRBV7-2, the J call TRBJ2-3; tentative D call: TRBD1 (5 bases). Between the trimmed V and J ends, which lost 4 bases and 5 bases, there was a span of 22 bases. There are 17 residues in the CDR3. Germline V CDR1 and CDR2: SGHTA, FQGNSA. The CDR3 nucleotides read TGTGCCAGCAGCTACAGCATCTGGGGCCCTCCTGAAGATACGCAGTATTTT. Translation gives CASSYSIWGPPEDTQYF.